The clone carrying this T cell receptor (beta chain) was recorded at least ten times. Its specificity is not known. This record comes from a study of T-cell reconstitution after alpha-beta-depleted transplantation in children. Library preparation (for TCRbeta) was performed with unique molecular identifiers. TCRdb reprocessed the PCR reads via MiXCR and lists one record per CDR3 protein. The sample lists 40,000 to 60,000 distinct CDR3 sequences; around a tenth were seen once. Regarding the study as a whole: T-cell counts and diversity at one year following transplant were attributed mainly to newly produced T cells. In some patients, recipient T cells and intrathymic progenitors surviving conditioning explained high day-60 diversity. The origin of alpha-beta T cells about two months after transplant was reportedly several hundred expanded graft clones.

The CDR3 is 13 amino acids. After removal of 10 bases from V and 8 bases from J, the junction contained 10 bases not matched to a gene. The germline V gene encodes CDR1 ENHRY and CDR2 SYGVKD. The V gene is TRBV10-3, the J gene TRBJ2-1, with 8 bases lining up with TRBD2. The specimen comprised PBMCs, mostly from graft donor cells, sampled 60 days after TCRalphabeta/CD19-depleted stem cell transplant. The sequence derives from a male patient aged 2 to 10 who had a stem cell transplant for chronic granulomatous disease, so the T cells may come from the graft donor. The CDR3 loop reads CATAGLGLHEQFF. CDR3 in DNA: TGTGCCACCGCGGGACTAGGGTTACATGAGCAGTTCTTC.